The 5 T cell receptor beta chains below all came from one sample that was sequenced in a study of early stage breast cancer tumors. This table comes from immunoSEQ multiplex PCR, and its TCRdb copy is limited to in-frame clones, with some not included. This sample has about 15,000 clones; 84% occur once, and the top ten carry 4.9%. The sample taken for sequencing was normal breast tissue next to the tumor. All receptors come from a person in their twenties or thirties with breast cancer.

V and J are TRBV11-1 and TRBJ2-2, with 7 nucleotides matching TRBD2. The CDR3 length is 16 residues. Germline assignment: CDR1 SGHAT and CDR2 FQDESV (reference sequence). V shed 5 bases, J shed 4 bases, and the junction held 10 bases outside the gene matches. CDR3 DNA sequence: TGTGCCAGCAGCCTAGGGCTAGCGGAGGCCACCGGGGAGCTGTTTTTT. Translated, it gives CASSLGLAEATGELFF. The complete variable domain, with remaining parts taken from reference TRBV11-1 and TRBJ2-2, reads EAEVAQSPRYKITEKSQAVAFWCDPISGHATLYWYRQILGQGPELLVQFQDESVVDDSQLPKDRFSAERLKGVDSTLKIQPAELGDSAMYLCASSLGLAEATGELFFGEGSRLTVL.

The V call is TRBV6-5, the J call TRBJ1-1, with D unresolved. The length of the CDR3 is 15 residues. V gave up 0 bases and J gave up 1 base, with 9 bases separating them. In germline, CDR1 is MNHEY, CDR2 SVGAGI. Here the CDR3 reads CASSYSGGRNTEAFF. The CDR3 DNA sequence: TGTGCCAGCAGTTACTCGGGAGGGAGGAACACTGAAGCTTTCTTT.

Worth noting for this clone: Sequence at one end of the junction differs from germline and may be a read error. This chain links TRBV7-7 with TRBJ2-3; TRBD1 or TRBD2 may be the D gene (5 bases each). CDR1 and CDR2 (germline): SSHAT, FNYEAQ (reference sequence). The CDR3 is 15 residues long. The CDR3 bases are TGTGCTAGCAGCCGAATCGGGGACCACACAGATACGCAGTATTTT. Translating gives CASSRIGDHTDTQYF.

This clone appeared a few times. V and J are TRBV4-1 and TRBJ2-1; D may be TRBD2 (5 bases). Germline-derived CDR1 and CDR2 are MGHRA and YSYEKL. The CDR3 is 14 amino acids. The ends were cut back, 4 bases at V and 5 bases at J, with 12 bases in the middle. The CDR3 DNA reads as TGCGCCAGCAGCCGGGAGCGGAGTGACAATGAGCAGTTCTTC. Its translation is CASSRERSDNEQFF.

The V call is TRBV6-6, the J call TRBJ1-4, with TRBD1 as a possible D gene (5 bases). V lost 9 bases and J 8 bases, leaving 25 bases between the germline ends. The V gene's germline CDR1 is MNHNY and CDR2 SVGAGI (reference sequence). The CDR3 has 16 amino acids. CDR3 sequence: CASRAEGAGPLEKLFF. The DNA of the CDR3 is TGTGCCAGTCGGGCTGAAGGGGCAGGGCCCCTCGAAAAACTGTTTTTT.